Shown below are 2 T cell receptor beta chains from a single sample sequenced in a study of naive and memory T cell subsets. Two oligonucleotides, mixed equimolar, formed the beta constant-region primer covering TRBC1 and TRBC2. Ligated cDNA was amplified by four rounds of PCR with nested alpha and beta constant-region primers and SP2. Via MiXCR, TCRdb re-called the UMI-ligation and nested PCR reads, giving one row per CDR3 protein. Altogether approximately 80,000 distinct CDR3 sequences are present, 9% being singletons, with the ten largest covering 1.2%. The source material was naive CD8+ T cells from blood. The receptor set was obtained from a human donor in good health.

This clonotype has a count of ten or more. The V call is TRBV20-1, the J call TRBJ2-7, with TRBD1 as a possible D gene (5 bases). V was cut by 3 bases and J by 0 bases, with 6 bases left in between. The germline V gene encodes CDR1 DFQATT and CDR2 SNEGSKA (reference sequence). The CDR3 consists of 12 residues. The CDR3 DNA reads as TGCAGTGCTAGCGACAGCTCCTACGAGCAGTACTTC. It encodes CSASDSSYEQYF.

This clonotype has a handful of counts. The rearrangement links TRBV7-9 to TRBJ1-2; tentatively, D is TRBD1 (6 bases). V was trimmed by 4 bases and J by 4 bases, leaving 13 bases between them. Germline V gene lookup returns CDR1 SEHNR and CDR2 FQNEAQ (reference sequence). This CDR3 is built from 14 residues. CDR3 nucleotides: TGTGCCAGCAGCTCCGTTGGACAGCTCTATGGCTACACCTTC. Protein sequence: CASSSVGQLYGYTF.